Following are 14 T cell receptor beta chains from one sample sequenced in a study of cytomegalovirus exposure and HLA in healthy donors (dated by TCRdb to 2016 to 2017). The library was made by the immunoSEQ multiplex PCR assay. For the multiplex PCR, a mixture combining 60 forward primers for TCR Vbeta segments and 13 reverse primers for TCR Jbeta segments was used. TCRdb took over this immuneACCESS table, retaining in-frame rearrangements with V and J assigned. Such tables are incomplete; in checked studies, under half of the missing clones stem from an unresolved V gene, and the remainder is unexplained. In this sample the table shows 130,000 or so clones, just under 80% of which occur a single time. Jointly, the top ten make up 5.3% of the sample. Sequenced material: PBMCs. These receptors were taken from a man aged 25 to 40 in good health and CMV-seronegative.

V usage is TRBV7-8 and J usage is TRBJ1-1; D is unclear. V lost 8 bases, J lost 5 bases, and 21 bases lay in between. The CDR3 is 15 residues long. Germline values: CDR1 SGHVS, CDR2 FQNEAQ. The CDR3 DNA follows: TGTGCCAGCCGATCGCGAACTGGGGAGGGTACTGAAGCTTTCTTT. It encodes CASRSRTGEGTEAFF.

The J gene is TRBJ1-6, the V gene TRBV28; the D gene is possibly TRBD1 (5 bases). This CDR3 has 15 amino acids. Trimming cost V 5 bases and J 2 bases, with 10 bases left between them. CDR1 is MDHEN and CDR2 is SYDVKM in the germline V gene. The CDR3 DNA follows: TGTGCCAGCAGTCCCGACAGACCCTATAATTCACCCCTCCACTTT. Its protein product is CASSPDRPYNSPLHF.

This clone was picked up one time. The rearrangement uses TRBV19 and TRBJ2-1; the D gene is possibly TRBD2 (6 bases). The CDR3 has 15 amino acids. Germline values: CDR1 LNHDA, CDR2 SQIVND (reference sequence). Trimming pared 5 bases from V and 5 bases from J, leaving 16 bases between. The CDR3 reads CASSHGGTQNNEQFF. CDR3 coding DNA: TGTGCCAGTAGTCATGGCGGGACCCAAAACAATGAGCAGTTCTTC.

V and J are TRBV11-2 and TRBJ2-1; 11 positions agree with TRBD2. The CDR3 sequence is 16 residues long. J gave up 2 bases and V 6 bases, and 6 bases lay outside the gene matches. Germline CDR1 SGHAT, CDR2 FQNNGV. For the CDR3, the DNA is TGTGCCAGCAGAAGACCGGGACTAGCGGCCTACAATGAGCAGTTCTTC. Translating gives CASRRPGLAAYNEQFF. Looking up the rest from reference TRBV11-2 and TRBJ2-1 gives the full variable domain: EAGVAQSPRYKIIEKRQSVAFWCNPISGHATLYWYQQILGQGPKLLIQFQNNGVVDDSQLPKDRFSAERLKGVDSTLKIQPAKLEDSAVYLCASRRPGLAAYNEQFFGPGTRLTVL.

This clone has just a few counts. The CDR3 protein is CASSLAGYSYGYTF. CDR3 nucleotides: TGTGCCAGCAGCTTGGCTGGATACAGCTATGGCTACACCTTC. The genes are TRBV5-8 and TRBJ1-2; D is undetermined. The germline gives CDR1 SGHTS, CDR2 YDEGEE. This CDR3 is built from 14 residues. Trimming stripped 0 bases from V and 4 bases from J, with 10 bases between.

V gene TRBV4-1 combines with J gene TRBJ2-7; TRBD2 matches at 8 bases. The V gene end was trimmed by 3 bases and the J gene end by 4 bases; junction bases not matched to a gene: 11. CDR3 length: 16 residues. Germline values: CDR1 MGHRA, CDR2 YSYEKL. DNA for the CDR3: TGCGCCAGCAGCCAGGGGGCCGGTACGGGAGGGTACGAGCAGTACTTC. As protein: CASSQGAGTGGYEQYF.

In regard to this clone: The junction does not match germline at one end; this may be a read error. CDR3 nucleotides: TGTGCCAGCGGCTTAAGGGGATTAGCCAAAAACATTCAGTACTTC. This translates into CASGLRGLAKNIQYF. The chain recombines TRBV5-6 with TRBJ2-4; TRBD1 is a possible D gene (5 bases). From germline, CDR1 is SGHDT and CDR2 YYEEEE. CDR3 length: 15 amino acids. The complete variable domain, with remaining parts taken from reference TRBV5-6 and TRBJ2-4, reads DAGVTQSPTHLIKTRGQQVTLRCSPKSGHDTVSWYQQALGQGPQFIFQYYEEEERQRGNFPDRFSGHQFPNYSSELNVNALLLGDSALYLCASGLRGLAKNIQYFGAGTRLSVL.

The table lists this clone with a few counts. The V and J genes are TRBV5-4 and TRBJ1-1, with D possibly TRBD1 on 5 matching bases. Per germline, CDR1 SGHNT and CDR2 YYREEE (reference sequence). CDR3 length: 15 residues. V lost 4 bases and J 4 bases, leaving 17 bases between the germline ends. As DNA, the CDR3 is TGTGCCAGCAGCCAAGTCGCGTCCCAGGGCACTGAAGCTTTCTTT. Amino acids: CASSQVASQGTEAFF.

This clone was observed a handful of times. This chain joins TRBV19 and TRBJ1-2, with unresolved D. V lost 6 bases, J lost 2 bases, and 7 bases lay in between. This CDR3 spans 12 amino acids. Germline V gives CDR1 LNHDA, CDR2 SQIVND (reference sequence). CDR3 coding DNA: TGTGCCAGTAGGGAGATAAACTATGGCTACACCTTC. Its protein product is CASREINYGYTF.

The chain couples TRBV7-9 to TRBJ2-7, with 9 bases that match TRBD1. The germline gives CDR1 SEHNR, CDR2 FQNEAQ (reference sequence). This CDR3 has 16 amino acids. V lost 5 bases to trimming and J lost 2 bases; unmatched junction nucleotides: 10. The chain's CDR3 is CASSPLGQGITYEQYF. The CDR3 bases are TGTGCCAGCAGCCCACTGGGACAGGGTATAACCTACGAGCAGTACTTC.

The chain carries TRBV5-4 and TRBJ2-3, with 7 positions matching TRBD1. V shed 4 bases, J shed 4 bases, and the junction held 3 bases outside the gene matches. Per the germline V gene, CDR1 is SGHNT and CDR2 is YYREEE (reference sequence). The CDR3 runs 13 residues. CDR3 DNA: TGTGCCAGCAGCATCCAGGGGGCAGATACGCAGTATTTT. Residues: CASSIQGADTQYF.

The chain has TRBV6-5 and TRBJ1-2; the match to TRBD1 covers 7 bases. CDR1 is MNHEY and CDR2 is SVGAGI in the germline V gene. The CDR3 extends over 13 amino acids. The V segment lost 5 bases and the J segment 4 bases; nucleotides outside the gene matches: 4. CDR3 sequence (DNA): TGTGCCAGCAGTGGACAGGAAAGCTATGGCTACACCTTC. The encoded protein is CASSGQESYGYTF.

The table lists this clone with a count of one. The genes are TRBV7-9 and TRBJ2-1, with 9 positions matching TRBD2. The J segment lost 7 bases and the V segment lost 3 bases, leaving 10 bases of the junction unmatched. The CDR3 is 16 amino acids. Germline CDR1 SEHNR, CDR2 FQNEAQ (reference sequence). DNA for the CDR3: TGTGCCAGCAGCTTTTCAGGTAGCGGGAGATATAATGAGCAGTTCTTC. The encoded protein is CASSFSGSGRYNEQFF.

This chain connects TRBV4-1 to TRBJ1-3; D gene ambiguous. Trimming took 4 bases from V and 0 from J, leaving 16 bases between them. The CDR3 is made up of 17 amino acids. In germline, CDR1 is MGHRA, CDR2 YSYEKL. CDR3 nucleotides: TGCGCCAGCAGCCCCCGTAGAGGAGCCTTCTCTGGAAACACCATATATTTT. Its protein is CASSPRRGAFSGNTIYF.